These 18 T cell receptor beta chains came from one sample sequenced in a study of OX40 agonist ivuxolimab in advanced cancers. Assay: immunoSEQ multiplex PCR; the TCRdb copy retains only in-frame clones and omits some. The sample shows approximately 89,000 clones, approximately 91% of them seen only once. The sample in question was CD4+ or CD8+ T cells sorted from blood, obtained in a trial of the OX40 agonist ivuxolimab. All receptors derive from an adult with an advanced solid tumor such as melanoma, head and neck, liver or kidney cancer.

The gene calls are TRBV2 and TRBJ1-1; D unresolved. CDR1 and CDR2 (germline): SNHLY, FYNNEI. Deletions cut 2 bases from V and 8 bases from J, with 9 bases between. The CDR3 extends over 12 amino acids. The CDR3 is CASSEWVQEAFF. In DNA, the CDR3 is TGTGCCAGCAGTGAATGGGTTCAGGAAGCTTTCTTT.

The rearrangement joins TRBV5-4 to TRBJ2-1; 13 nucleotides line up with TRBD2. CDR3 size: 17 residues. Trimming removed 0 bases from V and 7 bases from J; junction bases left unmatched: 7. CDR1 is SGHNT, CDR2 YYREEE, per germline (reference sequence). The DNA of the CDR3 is TGTGCCAGCAGCTTGGAACTAGCGGGGGGGCCTGAGAATGAGCAGTTCTTC. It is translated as CASSLELAGGPENEQFF.

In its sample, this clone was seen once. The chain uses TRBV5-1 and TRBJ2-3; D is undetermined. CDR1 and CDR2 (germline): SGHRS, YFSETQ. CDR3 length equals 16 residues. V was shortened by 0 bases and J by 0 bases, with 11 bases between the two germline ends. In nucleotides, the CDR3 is TGCGCCAGCAGCTTGGGGACGGCGACTAGCACAGATACGCAGTATTTT. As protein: CASSLGTATSTDTQYF.

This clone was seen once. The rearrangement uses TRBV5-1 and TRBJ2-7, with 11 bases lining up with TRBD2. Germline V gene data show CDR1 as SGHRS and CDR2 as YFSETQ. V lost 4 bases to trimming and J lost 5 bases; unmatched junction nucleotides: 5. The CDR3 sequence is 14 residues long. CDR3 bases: TGCGCCAGCAGCGCCACTAGCGGGAGTGACGAGCAGTACTTC. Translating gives CASSATSGSDEQYF.

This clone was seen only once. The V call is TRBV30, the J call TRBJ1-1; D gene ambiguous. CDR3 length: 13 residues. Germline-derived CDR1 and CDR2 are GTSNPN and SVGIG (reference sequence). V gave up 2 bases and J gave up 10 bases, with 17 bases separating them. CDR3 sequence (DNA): TGTGCCTGGAGTTCCGGGCCCGGCGCAAGAGCTTTCTTT. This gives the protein CAWSSGPGARAFF.

The CDR3 region has the DNA TGCGCCAGCAGCTTAGGCCTGAGCTCCTACGAGCAGTACTTC. Encoded protein: CASSLGLSSYEQYF. The genes are TRBV5-1 and TRBJ2-7; D not resolved. This CDR3 is built from 14 residues. V dropped 2 bases and J dropped 0 bases, with 9 bases sitting between them. The germline V gene encodes CDR1 SGHRS and CDR2 YFSETQ.

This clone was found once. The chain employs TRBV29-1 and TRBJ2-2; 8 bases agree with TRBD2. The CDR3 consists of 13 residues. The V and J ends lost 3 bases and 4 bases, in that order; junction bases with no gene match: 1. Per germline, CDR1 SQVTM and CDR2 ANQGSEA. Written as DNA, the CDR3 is TGCAGCGTTGAGCTAGCGGGCACCGGGGAGCTGTTTTTT. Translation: CSVELAGTGELFF.

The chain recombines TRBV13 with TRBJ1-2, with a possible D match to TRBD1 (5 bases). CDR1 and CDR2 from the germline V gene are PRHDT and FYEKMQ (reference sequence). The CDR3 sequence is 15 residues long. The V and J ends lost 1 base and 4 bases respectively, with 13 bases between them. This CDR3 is CASSLVGAGLYGYTF. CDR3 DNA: TGTGCCAGCAGCTTAGTCGGGGCAGGGCTCTATGGCTACACCTTC.

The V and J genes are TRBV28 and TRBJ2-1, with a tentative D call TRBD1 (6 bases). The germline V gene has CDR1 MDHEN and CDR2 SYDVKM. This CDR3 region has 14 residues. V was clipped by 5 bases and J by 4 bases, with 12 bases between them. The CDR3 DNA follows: TGTGCCAGCAGTCTAGGCGGACAGTACAATGAGCAGTTCTTC. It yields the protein CASSLGGQYNEQFF.

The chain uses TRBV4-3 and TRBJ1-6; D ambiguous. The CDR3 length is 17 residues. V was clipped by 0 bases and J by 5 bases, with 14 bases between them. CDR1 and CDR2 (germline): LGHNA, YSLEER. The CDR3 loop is CASSQDLGGRNNSPLHF. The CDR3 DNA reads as TGCGCCAGCAGCCAAGATCTAGGAGGCAGAAATAATTCACCCCTCCACTTT.

The CDR3 is CASSQDPARGSSYEQYF. CDR3 nucleotide sequence: TGCGCCAGCAGCCAAGATCCTGCCAGGGGGAGCTCCTACGAGCAGTACTTC. The rearrangement links TRBV4-3 to TRBJ2-7; 7 bases agree with TRBD1. Germline assignment: CDR1 LGHNA and CDR2 YSLEER. Trimming removed 0 bases from V and 0 bases from J; junction bases left unmatched: 8. This CDR3 region has 17 residues.

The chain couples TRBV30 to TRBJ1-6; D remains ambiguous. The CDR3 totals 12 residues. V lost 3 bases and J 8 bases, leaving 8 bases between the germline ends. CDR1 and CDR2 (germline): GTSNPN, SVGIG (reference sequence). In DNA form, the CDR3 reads TGTGCCTGGAGAACAGATCATTCACCCCTCCACTTT. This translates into CAWRTDHSPLHF.

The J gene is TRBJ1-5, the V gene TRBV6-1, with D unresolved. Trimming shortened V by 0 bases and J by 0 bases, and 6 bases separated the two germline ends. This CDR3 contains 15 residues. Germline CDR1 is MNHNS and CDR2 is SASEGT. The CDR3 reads CASSEAPGSNQPQHF. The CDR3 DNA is TGTGCCAGCAGTGAAGCGCCCGGTAGCAATCAGCCCCAGCATTTT.

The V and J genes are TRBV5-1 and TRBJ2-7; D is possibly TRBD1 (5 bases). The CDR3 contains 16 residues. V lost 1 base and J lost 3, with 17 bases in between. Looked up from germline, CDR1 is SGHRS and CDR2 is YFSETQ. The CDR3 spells CASSLFSTGPHYEQYF. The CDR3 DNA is TGCGCCAGCAGCTTGTTCTCCACAGGACCTCACTACGAGCAGTACTTC.

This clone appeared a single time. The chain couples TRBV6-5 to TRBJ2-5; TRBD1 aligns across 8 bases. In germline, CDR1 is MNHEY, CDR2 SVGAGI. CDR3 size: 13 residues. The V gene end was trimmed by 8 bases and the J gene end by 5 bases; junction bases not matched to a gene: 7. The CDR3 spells CASGLRGQETQYF. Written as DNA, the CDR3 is TGTGCCAGCGGTCTCAGGGGGCAGGAGACCCAGTACTTC.

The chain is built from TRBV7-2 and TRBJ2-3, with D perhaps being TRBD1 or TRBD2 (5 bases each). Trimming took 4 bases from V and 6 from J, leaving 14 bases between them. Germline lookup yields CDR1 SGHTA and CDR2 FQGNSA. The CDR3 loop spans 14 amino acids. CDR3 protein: CASSSRDAVDTQYF. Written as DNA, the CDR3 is TGTGCCAGCAGCTCCAGGGACGCCGTGGATACGCAGTATTTT.

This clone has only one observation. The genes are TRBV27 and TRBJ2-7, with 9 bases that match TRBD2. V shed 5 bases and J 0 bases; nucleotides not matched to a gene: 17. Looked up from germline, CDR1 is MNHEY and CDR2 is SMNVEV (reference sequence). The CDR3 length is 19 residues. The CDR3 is CASSPLGAGGIPSSYEQYF. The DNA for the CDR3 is TGTGCCAGCAGTCCCCTAGGGGCGGGAGGGATCCCGAGCTCCTACGAGCAGTACTTC.

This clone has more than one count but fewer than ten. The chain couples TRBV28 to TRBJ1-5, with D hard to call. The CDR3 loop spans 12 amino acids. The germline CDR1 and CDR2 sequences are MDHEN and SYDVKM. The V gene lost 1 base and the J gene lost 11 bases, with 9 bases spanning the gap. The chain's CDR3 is CASSLSWLSQHF. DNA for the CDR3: TGTGCCAGCAGTTTATCTTGGCTTTCCCAGCATTTT.